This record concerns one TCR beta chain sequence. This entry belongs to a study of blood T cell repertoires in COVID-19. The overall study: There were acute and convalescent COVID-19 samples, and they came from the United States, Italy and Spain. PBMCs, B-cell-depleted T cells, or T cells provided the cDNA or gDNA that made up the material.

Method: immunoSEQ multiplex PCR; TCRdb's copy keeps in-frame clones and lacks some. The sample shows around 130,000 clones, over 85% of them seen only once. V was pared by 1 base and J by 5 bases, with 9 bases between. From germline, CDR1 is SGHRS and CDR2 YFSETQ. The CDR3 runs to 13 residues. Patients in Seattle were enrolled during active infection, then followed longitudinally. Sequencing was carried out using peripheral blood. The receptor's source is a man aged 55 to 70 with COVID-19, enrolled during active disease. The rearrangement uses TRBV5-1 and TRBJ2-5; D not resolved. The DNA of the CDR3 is TGCGCCAGCAGCTTGTCCTTACTGGAGACCCAGTACTTC. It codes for CASSLSLLETQYF.